This is a list of T cell receptor beta chains from one sample in a study of CD8+ T cells in alopecia areata. Produced via immunoSEQ multiplex PCR; TCRdb's table is partial and in-frame only. Found here are tens of thousands of clones, around 66% of them singletons; the top ten hold 23%. The material sequenced was CD8+ T cells sorted from blood, taken at week 24, from a patient treated with tofacitinib. All receptors come from a human donor with alopecia areata. Both conserved end residues are part of each CDR3. A D gene is named only where the DNA matches it firmly. Some rows mark clone size as missing; the rest say once, few, many or name a class of expanded clone.

cdr3_aa cdr3_nt clone_size d_call j_call v_call
CASSDDPGTGLEGYTF TGTGCCAGCAGTGACGACCCCGGGACAGGGCTGGAGGGCTACACCTTC . TRBD1 TRBJ1-2 TRBV6-4
CASSENTGELFF TGTGCCAGCAGCGAGAACACCGGGGAGCTGTTTTTT few . TRBJ2-2 TRBV7-9
CAWGQTNTEAFF TGTGCCTGGGGACAGACGAACACTGAAGCTTTCTTT . . TRBJ1-1 TRBV30
CASSLVAGLAYNEQFF TGTGCCAGCAGCTTAGTAGCAGGGCTTGCCTACAATGAGCAGTTCTTC . . TRBJ2-1 TRBV7-8
CSAGGAQGGELFF TGCAGCGCAGGGGGGGCGCAAGGCGGGGAGCTGTTTTTT . . TRBJ2-2 TRBV29-1
CASSQETSGMPVDTQYF TGCGCCAGCAGCCAAGAAACCAGCGGGATGCCTGTAGATACGCAGTATTTT . TRBD2 TRBJ2-3 TRBV4-3
CASSLNPSYEQYF TGTGCCAGCAGTTTGAACCCCTCCTACGAGCAGTACTTC . . TRBJ2-7 TRBV28
CASSPGTSGRTPYEQYF TGCGCCAGCAGCCCCGGGACTAGCGGGAGGACTCCCTACGAGCAGTACTTC . TRBD2 TRBJ2-7 TRBV4-1
CASSLRLAVQETQYF TGTGCCAGCAGTTTACGTCTGGCAGTCCAAGAGACCCAGTACTTC once . TRBJ2-5 TRBV28
CASSQGTSGRAYQYF TGCGCCAGCAGCCAAGGGACTAGCGGGAGGGCCTACCAGTACTTC . TRBD2 TRBJ2-7 TRBV4-1
CASSHRVTVNQPQHF TGCGCCAGCAGCCACCGGGTTACAGTCAATCAGCCCCAGCATTTT . . TRBJ1-5 TRBV4-1
CASSQDRNEQFF TGCGCCAGCAGCCAAGATCGCAATGAGCAGTTCTTC . . TRBJ2-1 TRBV4-1
CASSFPGAETQYF TGTGCCAGCAGCTTTCCCGGTGCGGAGACCCAGTACTTC . . TRBJ2-5 TRBV9
CASIVLGGPPDTQYF TGTGCCAGCATCGTCTTGGGAGGCCCACCAGATACGCAGTATTTT . . TRBJ2-3 TRBV5-6
CAISNDGGTYSDNEQFF TGTGCCATCAGCAATGATGGTGGGACCTACTCCGACAATGAGCAGTTCTTC . . TRBJ2-1 TRBV10-3
CASSAGQADYGYTF TGTGCCAGCAGCGCGGGACAGGCGGACTATGGCTACACCTTC . TRBD1 TRBJ1-2 TRBV9
CASSFGIEGDSQETQYF TGTGCCAGCAGTTTCGGCATCGAAGGGGACAGCCAAGAGACCCAGTACTTC . TRBD1 TRBJ2-5 TRBV28
CASSQEFQIGTDTQYF TGCGCCAGCAGCCAAGAGTTCCAGATTGGCACAGATACGCAGTATTTT . . TRBJ2-3 TRBV4-3
CASSAGTAYNEQFF TGTGCCAGCAGTGCCGGGACAGCCTACAATGAGCAGTTCTTC . TRBD1 TRBJ2-1 TRBV27
CASSTGLNYGYTF TGTGCCAGCAGTACAGGGTTGAACTATGGCTACACCTTC . . TRBJ1-2 TRBV27
CASSAQDLFTDTQYF TGTGCCAGCAGCGCCCAGGACTTGTTCACAGATACGCAGTATTTT few . TRBJ2-3 TRBV9
CASKHGLESTDTQYF TGTGCCAGCAAGCATGGCCTGGAGAGCACAGATACGCAGTATTTT . . TRBJ2-3 TRBV2
CASTLSRPLALTYTDTQYF TGTGCCAGCACCTTATCCCGACCACTAGCCCTAACGTACACAGATACGCAGTATTTT once . TRBJ2-3 TRBV11-2
CASRDDRGYQETQYF TGTGCCAGCAGGGACGACAGGGGGTACCAAGAGACCCAGTACTTC few TRBD1 TRBJ2-5 TRBV7-8
CASSLEVGQGGYGYTF TGCGCCAGCAGCTTGGAGGTTGGACAGGGCGGCTATGGCTACACCTTC . TRBD1 TRBJ1-2 TRBV5-1
CASSQDRISSYNEQFF TGCGCCAGCAGCCAAGATAGAATCAGCTCCTACAATGAGCAGTTCTTC . . TRBJ2-1 TRBV4-3
CASSAQESRGTGELFF TGTGCCAGCAGTGCCCAAGAAAGCAGGGGAACCGGGGAGCTGTTTTTT . . TRBJ2-2 TRBV27
CSVSGYLPYEQYF TGCAGCGTTTCGGGCTATCTACCCTACGAGCAGTACTTC . . TRBJ2-7 TRBV29-1
CASSQDSYEQYF TGTGCCAGCAGCCAAGACTCCTACGAGCAGTACTTC few . TRBJ2-7 TRBV7-8
CASSLKGRDTQYF TGTGCCAGCAGCTTAAAAGGGAGGGATACGCAGTATTTT . . TRBJ2-3 TRBV7-3
CASSETAGGQETQYF TGTGCCAGCAGTGAGACAGCGGGAGGCCAAGAGACCCAGTACTTC . TRBD2 TRBJ2-5 TRBV2
CASTPGRGALETQYF TGTGCCAGCACCCCTGGGCGGGGGGCCCTAGAGACCCAGTACTTC few TRBD2 TRBJ2-5 TRBV7-8
CASSQRGLAGGSGTDTQYF TGTGCCAGCAGCCAAAGGGGACTAGCGGGGGGATCTGGCACAGATACGCAGTATTTT . TRBD2 TRBJ2-3 TRBV7-2
CASSARGLAGVNYEQYF TGTGCCAGCAGCGCTCGGGGACTAGCGGGAGTTAACTACGAGCAGTACTTC . TRBD2 TRBJ2-7 TRBV9
CASSLVAGPSTDTQYF TGTGCCAGCAGTTTAGTAGCGGGGCCTAGCACAGATACGCAGTATTTT . TRBD2 TRBJ2-3 TRBV27
CASAKDGTTNEKLFF TGTGCCAGCGCAAAGGACGGAACAACTAATGAAAAACTGTTTTTT . . TRBJ1-4 TRBV9
CASSLTRGLGYGYTF TGTGCCAGCAGTTTGACCAGGGGGCTGGGCTATGGCTACACCTTC . TRBD1 TRBJ1-2 TRBV27
CASRPPGGPPGNIQYF TGTGCCAGCAGACCCCCAGGGGGTCCCCCGGGAAACATTCAGTACTTC once TRBD1 TRBJ2-4 TRBV28
CASSFRVPHYEQYF TGTGCCAGCAGCTTTCGCGTTCCACACTACGAGCAGTACTTC . . TRBJ2-7 TRBV7-9
CALEAREQFF TGTGCCTTGGAGGCTCGAGAGCAGTTCTTC . . TRBJ2-1 TRBV30
CASSLQGDTQYF TGTGCCAGCAGCTTACAGGGAGATACGCAGTATTTT . . TRBJ2-3 TRBV7-9
CSVEDYAGRRDSIYNEQFF TGCAGCGTTGAAGATTATGCGGGGCGCCGAGACAGCATCTACAATGAGCAGTTCTTC . . TRBJ2-1 TRBV29-1
CASSQVRREDLTGELFF TGCGCCAGCAGCCAAGTACGTCGGGAGGACCTCACCGGGGAGCTGTTTTTT . TRBD2 TRBJ2-2 TRBV4-3
CASSQDKYSNQPQHF TGCGCCAGCAGCCAGGACAAATATAGCAATCAGCCCCAGCATTTT . . TRBJ1-5 TRBV4-3
CASSLVRDRVRIF TGTGCCAGCAGTTTAGTACGGGACAGGGTTAGAATCTTC few TRBD1 TRBJ2-7 TRBV28
CASSYTGGYGYTF TGTGCCAGCAGCTACACAGGGGGCTATGGCTACACCTTC . TRBD1 TRBJ1-2 TRBV7-2
CAWSDYGVGEQYF TGTGCCTGGAGTGACTACGGAGTGGGGGAGCAGTACTTC . . TRBJ2-7 TRBV30
CASSLGSQPQHF TGTGCCAGCAGCTTAGGGAGTCAGCCCCAGCATTTT few . TRBJ1-5 TRBV7-9
CASSQPLKGEQYF TGTGCCAGCAGCCAACCACTGAAGGGCGAGCAGTACTTC . . TRBJ2-7 TRBV14
CASSVGGGTYNEQFF TGTGCCAGCAGTGTGGGTGGGGGAACCTACAATGAGCAGTTCTTC many . TRBJ2-1 TRBV6-4
CASSQDIRLTYEQYF TGTGCCAGCAGCCAAGACATCAGGCTAACTTACGAGCAGTACTTC . . TRBJ2-7 TRBV14
CASSLLPGTGETQYF TGTGCCAGCAGTTTATTACCCGGTACCGGGGAGACCCAGTACTTC . . TRBJ2-5 TRBV27
CASRRRAIDEQYF TGTGCCAGCAGACGACGGGCTATAGACGAGCAGTACTTC few . TRBJ2-7 TRBV7-9
CASSQHGVAEAFF TGCGCCAGCAGCCAGCATGGGGTCGCTGAAGCTTTCTTT few . TRBJ1-1 TRBV5-1
CASSQARTSGYEQYF TGCGCCAGCAGCCAAGCCCGGACTAGCGGTTACGAGCAGTACTTC few TRBD2 TRBJ2-7 TRBV4-3
CASSVFEGGPYNEQFF TGTGCTAGTTCCGTTTTTGAGGGCGGCCCCTACAATGAGCAGTTCTTC . . TRBJ2-1 TRBV12-5
CASSFTDTQYF TGTGCCAGCAGCTTCACAGATACGCAGTATTTT . . TRBJ2-3 TRBV5-4